Below are 9 T cell receptor beta chains sequenced from a single sample in a study of blood T cell repertoires in COVID-19. The protocol was immunoSEQ multiplex PCR, while the TCRdb copy is restricted to in-frame clones and leaves out a portion. The sample holds around 130,000 clones, 75% to 90% seen once. Source material: PBMCs or T cells enriched from blood (not recorded which). These receptors came from a woman between 45 and 65 years old who had recovered from COVID-19.

The gene calls are TRBV6-5 and TRBJ1-2; possible D gene TRBD1, 5 bases. From germline, CDR1 is MNHEY and CDR2 SVGAGI. Trimming shortened V by 2 bases and J by 3 bases, and 7 bases separated the two germline ends. CDR3 length: 13 residues. This CDR3 reads CASSYGRDYGYTF. The CDR3 DNA is TGTGCCAGCAGTTACGGCAGGGACTATGGCTACACCTTC.

This clone was counted between two and nine times. J is TRBJ1-2 and V is TRBV3-1 (or the pseudogene TRBV3-2), with 10 bases matching TRBD1. Germline CDR1 is LGHDT and CDR2 is YNNKEL (reference sequence). CDR3 length equals 12 residues. Trimming cost V 5 bases and J 10 bases; bases outside gene matches: 4. In nucleotides, the CDR3 is TGTGCCAGCAGCGAGGGACAGGGGTCCTACACCTTC. It specifies CASSEGQGSYTF.

This clone was counted once. The chain carries TRBV7-2 and TRBJ1-1, with D possibly being TRBD1 (5 bases). The germline gives CDR1 SGHTA, CDR2 FQGNSA. The V end lost 4 bases, the J end lost 3 bases, and 9 bases lay between the germline ends. CDR3 length: 13 amino acids. The CDR3 loop is CASSSQGDTEAFF. The DNA of the CDR3 is TGTGCCAGCAGCTCTCAAGGGGACACTGAAGCTTTCTTT.

V usage is TRBV30 and J usage is TRBJ2-7; the D is unclear. The CDR3 has 11 residues. Deletions cut 3 bases from V and 2 bases from J, with 5 bases between. Germline-derived CDR1 and CDR2 are GTSNPN and SVGIG (reference sequence). The CDR3 loop is CAWRETYEQYF. The CDR3 coding sequence is TGTGCCTGGAGGGAGACCTACGAGCAGTACTTC. The whole variable domain, filled in from reference TRBV30 and TRBJ2-7, reads SQTIHQWPATLVQPVGSPLSLECTVEGTSNPNLYWYRQAAGRGLQLLFYSVGIGQISSEVPQNLSASRPQDRQFILSSKKLLLSDSGFYLCAWRETYEQYFGPGTRLTVT.

This chain connects TRBV2 to TRBJ1-1; D perhaps matches TRBD1 (5 bases). From germline, CDR1 is SNHLY and CDR2 FYNNEI. Trimming stripped 8 bases from V and 1 base from J, with 20 bases between. The CDR3 is 16 residues long. CDR3 sequence (DNA): TGTGCCAGCGGCAGAGATCCGGGGGAGAGGAACACTGAAGCTTTCTTT. This encodes CASGRDPGERNTEAFF.

The gene calls are TRBV10-3 and TRBJ1-1; 7 bases agree with TRBD1. This CDR3 has 13 amino acids. Germline CDR1 is ENHRY and CDR2 is SYGVKD. V shed 7 bases and J 1 base; nucleotides not matched to a gene: 3. Here the CDR3 reads CAIKRQGNTEAFF. CDR3 sequence (DNA): TGTGCCATCAAGAGACAGGGGAACACTGAAGCTTTCTTT.

Details on this clone: The sample has other DNA sequences that encode this CDR3 too. The chain combines TRBV3-1 (or the pseudogene TRBV3-2) with TRBJ1-1; perhaps TRBD1 as D (5 bases). V was trimmed by 1 base and J by 4 bases, leaving 13 bases between them. The CDR3 totals 15 residues. Germline values: CDR1 LGHDT, CDR2 YNNKEL (reference sequence). The CDR3 DNA follows: TGTGCCAGCAGCCAAGTCGGGGGTAGGGGCACTGAAGCTTTCTTT. Protein product: CASSQVGGRGTEAFF.

Only one count was recorded for this clone. The chain recombines TRBV5-4 with TRBJ2-7, with 8 positions matching TRBD1. Germline trimming cut 2 bases from V and 0 bases from J; bases unmatched to any gene: 4. This CDR3 has 15 residues. Germline lookup yields CDR1 SGHNT and CDR2 YYREEE (reference sequence). This CDR3 is CASSFRDRSSYEQYF. The CDR3 DNA sequence: TGTGCCAGCAGCTTTAGGGACAGGAGCTCCTACGAGCAGTACTTC. Supplemented by reference TRBV5-4 and TRBJ2-7, the full variable domain reads ETGVTQSPTHLIKTRGQQVTLRCSSQSGHNTVSWYQQALGQGPQFIFQYYREEENGRGNFPPRFSGLQFPNYSSELNVNALELDDSALYLCASSFRDRSSYEQYFGPGTRLTVT.

The CDR3 DNA reads as TGTGCCAGCAGTAAAAACAGGGGGGGCGAGCAGTACTTC. Protein sequence: CASSKNRGGEQYF. The V gene is TRBV6-5, the J gene TRBJ2-7, with a possible D match to TRBD1 (8 bases). Germline assignment: CDR1 MNHEY and CDR2 SVGAGI. The V end lost 5 bases, the J end lost 6 bases, and 14 bases lay between the germline ends. The CDR3 has 13 residues.